This T cell receptor (beta chain) was identified in a study of tumor-infiltrating lymphocytes in primary liver carcinoma. The overall study: Ranging in age from 30 to 69 years, the patients were men and women.

From 450 to 550 ng total RNA, TCR beta cDNA was generated with a primer in the constant region. Modified slightly, ARM-PCR produced TCR beta libraries over three nested multiplex PCR rounds. A C-beta reverse primer and TRBV1-TRBV30 forward primers served in each of the first two PCR rounds, at about 10 cycles apiece. Via MiXCR, TCRdb re-called the multiplex PCR reads, giving one row per CDR3 protein. The sample holds approximately 210,000 distinct CDR3 sequences; roughly 61% are singletons and the top ten take about 7.1%. Study observations and caveats: Tumor-blood pairs (like tumor-adjacent pairs) overlapped less than tumor region pairs did. Tumor top-250-clone fractions significantly exceeded those of blood (p = 0.039).

Per the germline V gene, CDR1 is SGHNT and CDR2 is YYREEE (reference sequence). This CDR3 region has 14 residues. Germline DNA was also extracted, with blood RNA taken from unsorted whole blood. They drew about 4.4 milliliters of peripheral blood before surgery. Only a few counts were recorded for this clonotype. Its specificity is not known. At one end, the junction sequence differs from germline, possibly due to a read error. The rearrangement joins TRBV5-4 to TRBJ1-2, with D possibly TRBD1 on 5 matching bases. The sequenced material came from peripheral blood. This receptor was identified in a woman aged 55-69 years with primary liver carcinoma and hepatitis B virus infection. The CDR3 nucleotides are TGTGCCCGCAGCTTGGAGGGGAATAACTATGGCTACACCTTC. Encoded protein: CARSLEGNNYGYTF.